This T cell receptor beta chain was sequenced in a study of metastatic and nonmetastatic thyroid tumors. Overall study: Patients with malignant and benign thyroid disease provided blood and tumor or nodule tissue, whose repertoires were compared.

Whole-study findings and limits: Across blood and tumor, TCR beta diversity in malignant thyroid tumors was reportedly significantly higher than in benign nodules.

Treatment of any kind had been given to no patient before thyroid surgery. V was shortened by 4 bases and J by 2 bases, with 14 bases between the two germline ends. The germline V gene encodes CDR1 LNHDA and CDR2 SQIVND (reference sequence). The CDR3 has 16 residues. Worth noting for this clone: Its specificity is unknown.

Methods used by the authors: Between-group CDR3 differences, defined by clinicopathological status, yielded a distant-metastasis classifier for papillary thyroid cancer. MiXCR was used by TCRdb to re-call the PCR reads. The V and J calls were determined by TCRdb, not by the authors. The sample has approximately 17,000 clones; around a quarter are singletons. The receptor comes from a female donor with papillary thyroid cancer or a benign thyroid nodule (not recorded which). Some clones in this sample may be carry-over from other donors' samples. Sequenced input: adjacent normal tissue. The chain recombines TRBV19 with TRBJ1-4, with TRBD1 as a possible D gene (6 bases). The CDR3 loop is CASSTLQGGTNEKLFF. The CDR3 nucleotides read TGTGCCAGTAGTACTCTACAGGGAGGCACTAATGAAAAACTGTTTTTT.